Listed here are 9 T cell receptor beta chains from one sample, sequenced in a study of Ad26.COV2.S vaccination and SARS-CoV-2 variants. Treatment here: some 19 received Ad26.COV2.S at low or high dose, single or two shots; about 5 received placebo; per-sample allocation not given. Samples were taken on day 63 after the first vaccine or placebo injection. Only in-frame clones appear in the TCRdb table, and some are missing; sequencing was by immunoSEQ multiplex PCR. In the table there are a few hundred thousand clones, around 86% of which are singletons. The sequenced sample was peripheral blood, obtained in a trial of Ad26.COV2.S vaccine versus placebo. These TCRs come from a person aged 18-60 years who received the Ad26.COV2.S COVID-19 vaccine or a placebo.

This chain links TRBV10-3 with TRBJ1-1; D is possibly TRBD1 (5 bases). Looked up from germline, CDR1 is ENHRY and CDR2 is SYGVKD. This CDR3 is 15 amino acids long. Trimming stripped 0 bases from V and 7 bases from J, with 15 bases between. CDR3 sequence: CAISESYGRQLEAFF. The DNA for the CDR3 is TGTGCCATCAGTGAGTCGTATGGGCGACAGCTTGAAGCTTTCTTT.

V gene TRBV7-2 combines with J gene TRBJ2-7; TRBD1 agrees at 7 bases. This CDR3 has 13 amino acids. The germline V gene encodes CDR1 SGHTA and CDR2 FQGNSA. After removal of 6 bases from V and 3 bases from J, the junction contained 5 bases not matched to a gene. The CDR3 loop reads CASSKQGRYEQYF. The CDR3 nucleotides are TGTGCCAGCAGTAAACAGGGGCGCTACGAGCAGTACTTC.

The chain combines TRBV3-1 (or the pseudogene TRBV3-2) with TRBJ2-5, with D perhaps being TRBD1 or TRBD2 (7 bases each). This CDR3 contains 17 residues. Germline loops: CDR1 LGHDT, CDR2 YNNKEL (reference sequence). V was trimmed by 1 base and J by 5 bases, leaving 20 bases between them. CDR3 protein: CASSQGTRGGTGETQYF. The CDR3 DNA sequence: TGTGCCAGCAGCCAAGGGACCAGGGGGGGCACGGGGGAGACCCAGTACTTC.

The V and J genes are TRBV7-2 and TRBJ1-6; 7 bases agree with TRBD1. Germline trimming cut 5 bases from V and 9 bases from J; bases unmatched to any gene: 16. The CDR3 length is 17 residues. Per the germline V gene, CDR1 is SGHTA and CDR2 is FQGNSA. CDR3 sequence (DNA): TGTGCCAGCAGCCGGAAGGGACAGAGGGGTAGTAGTTCACCCCTCCACTTT. This sequence encodes CASSRKGQRGSSSPLHF.

The rearrangement links TRBV10-2 to TRBJ2-1; TRBD2 matches at 12 bases. The trim removed 3 bases at V and 7 bases at J, leaving 7 bases unmatched. Germline V CDR1 and CDR2: WSHSY, SAAADI. This CDR3 is built from 16 residues. The CDR3 sequence: CASSDPSGGVTNEQFF. The CDR3 DNA is TGCGCCAGCAGTGATCCTAGCGGGGGGGTTACGAATGAGCAGTTCTTC.

The chain recombines TRBV7-8 with TRBJ2-3, with unresolved D. Trimming stripped 4 bases from V and 5 bases from J, with 16 bases between. Germline V lookup: CDR1 SGHVS, CDR2 FQNEAQ. The CDR3 is 15 amino acids. The CDR3 nucleotides are TGTGCCAGCAGCTACCCCCGGCTATTGGTAGATACGCAGTATTTT. This gives the protein CASSYPRLLVDTQYF.

The CDR3 DNA sequence: TGTGCCAGCAGTGAGGCCGGAGGCTATGGCTACACCTTC. Protein product: CASSEAGGYGYTF. The chain combines TRBV27 with TRBJ1-2; D not resolved. The CDR3 covers 13 residues. Germline V CDR1 and CDR2: MNHEY, SMNVEV (reference sequence). Trimming pared 5 bases from V and 4 bases from J, leaving 11 bases between.

This rearrangement joins TRBV4-3 to TRBJ1-2, with D possibly TRBD1 on 6 matching bases. The germline CDR1 and CDR2 sequences are LGHNA and YSLEER. Trimming stripped 1 base from V and 4 bases from J, with 13 bases between. The CDR3 runs 15 residues. The CDR3 DNA reads as TGCGCCAGCAGCCAAGGTGTCAGGGGCCCCTATGGCTACACCTTC. This sequence encodes CASSQGVRGPYGYTF.

This clone was seen a single time. The chain uses TRBV4-1 and TRBJ1-1; no firm D call. CDR1 MGHRA and CDR2 YSYEKL come from the germline V gene. V was cut by 5 bases and J by 2 bases, with 15 bases left in between. The CDR3 is made up of 15 amino acids. The CDR3 coding sequence is TGCGCCAGCAGCTCACACAAACCCCAAAACACTGAAGCTTTCTTT. Amino acids: CASSSHKPQNTEAFF.